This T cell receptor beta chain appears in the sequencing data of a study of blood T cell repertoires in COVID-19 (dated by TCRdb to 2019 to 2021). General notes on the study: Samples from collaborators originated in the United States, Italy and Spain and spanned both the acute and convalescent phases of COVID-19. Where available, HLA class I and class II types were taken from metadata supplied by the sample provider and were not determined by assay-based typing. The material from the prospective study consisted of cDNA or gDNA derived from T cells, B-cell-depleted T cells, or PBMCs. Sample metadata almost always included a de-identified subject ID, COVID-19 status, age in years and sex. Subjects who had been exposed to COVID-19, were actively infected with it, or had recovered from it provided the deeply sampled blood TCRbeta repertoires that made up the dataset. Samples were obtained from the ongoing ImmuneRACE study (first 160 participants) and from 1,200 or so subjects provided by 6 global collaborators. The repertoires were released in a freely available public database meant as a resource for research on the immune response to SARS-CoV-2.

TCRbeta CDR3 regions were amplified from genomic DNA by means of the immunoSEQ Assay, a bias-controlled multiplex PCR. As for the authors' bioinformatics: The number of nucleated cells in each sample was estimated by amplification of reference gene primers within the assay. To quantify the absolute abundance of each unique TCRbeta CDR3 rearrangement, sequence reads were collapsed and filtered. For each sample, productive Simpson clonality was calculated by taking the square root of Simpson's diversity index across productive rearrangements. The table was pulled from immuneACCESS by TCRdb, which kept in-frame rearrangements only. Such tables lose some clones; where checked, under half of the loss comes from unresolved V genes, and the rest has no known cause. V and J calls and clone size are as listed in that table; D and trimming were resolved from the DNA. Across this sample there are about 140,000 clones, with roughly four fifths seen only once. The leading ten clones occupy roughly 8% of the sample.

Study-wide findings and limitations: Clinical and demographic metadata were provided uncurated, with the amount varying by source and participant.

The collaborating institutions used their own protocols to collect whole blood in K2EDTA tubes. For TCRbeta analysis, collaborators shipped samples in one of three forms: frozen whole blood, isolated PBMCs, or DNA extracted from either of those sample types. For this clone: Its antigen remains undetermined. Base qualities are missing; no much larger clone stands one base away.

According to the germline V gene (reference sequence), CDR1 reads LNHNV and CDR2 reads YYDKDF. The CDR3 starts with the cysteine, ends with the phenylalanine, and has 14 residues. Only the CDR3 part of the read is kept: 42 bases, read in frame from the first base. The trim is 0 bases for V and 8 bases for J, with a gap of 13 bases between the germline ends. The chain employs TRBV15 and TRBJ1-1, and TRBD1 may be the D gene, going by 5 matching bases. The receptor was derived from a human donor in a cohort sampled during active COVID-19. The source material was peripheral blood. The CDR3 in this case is CATSRDLWDSEAFF. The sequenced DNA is TGTGCCACCAGCAGAGATTTGTGGGACTCCGAAGCTTTCTTT.